This T cell receptor beta chain derives from a study of blood T cell repertoires in COVID-19. Study as a whole: T cells, B-cell-depleted T cells, or PBMCs supplied cDNA or gDNA.

Original processing methods: Amplification of reference gene primers was used by the study to estimate nucleated cell counts. Produced via immunoSEQ multiplex PCR; TCRdb's table is partial and in-frame only. V, J and clone size were drawn from that table, and D and trimming were deduced from the DNA. The sample gives about 160,000 clones, roughly four fifths of which show up once; approximately 11% is in the top ten. CDR3 size: 18 residues. Germline V lookup: CDR1 SGDLS, CDR2 YYNGEE. V was trimmed by 1 base and J by 0 bases, leaving 14 bases between them. The chain joins TRBV9 to TRBJ2-6; D is perhaps TRBD2 (5 bases). The sample consisted of peripheral blood. This clonotype was obtained from a human donor in a cohort sampled during active COVID-19. CDR3 nucleotides: TGTGCCAGCAGCGTACCGGGGTCCCTCGGCTCTGGGGCCAACGTCCTGACTTTC. It specifies CASSVPGSLGSGANVLTF.